Listed below are T cell receptor beta chains from one sample, sequenced in a study of blood T cell repertoires in COVID-19. Data came from immunoSEQ multiplex PCR; TCRdb stores just in-frame clones and leaves some out. This table has about 190,000 clones, 78% appearing once. The sequencing sample was made of peripheral blood. The receptors shown here come from a woman of 80 years or more with active or convalescent COVID-19. Both conserved end residues are part of each CDR3. Each record gives: D gene, J gene, clone size, V gene, CDR3 DNA, CDR3 protein. D genes are given only for firm matches. Size values are once, few and many counts, or a class for expanded clones, and some rows have none.

>NA|TRBJ2-1|NA|TRBV29-1
TGCAGCGTTGGGTCGGGATCCAATGAGCAGTTCTTC
CSVGSGSNEQFF
>NA|TRBJ1-3|NA|TRBV10-3
TGTGCCATCACAGGTGAACCGTCAAACACCATATATTTT
CAITGEPSNTIYF
>TRBD1|TRBJ1-1|NA|TRBV7-8
TGTGCCAGCAGCCAGAATACGGGACAGTGGGCTTTCTTT
CASSQNTGQWAFF
>TRBD2|TRBJ2-2|NA|TRBV19
TGTGCCAGTAGTATTTCTAGCGGGGGCACCGGGGAGCTGTTTTTT
CASSISSGGTGELFF
>TRBD1|TRBJ2-1|NA|TRBV2
TGTGCCAGCAGTGAAAGGGGACAGGGGGGCAATGAGCAGTTCTTC
CASSERGQGGNEQFF
>TRBD2|TRBJ2-3|NA|TRBV7-2
TGTGCCAGCAGCCGCTGGACTAGGGGTACGCAGTATTTT
CASSRWTRGTQYF
>NA|TRBJ2-1|NA|TRBV21-1
TGTGCCAGCAGCAAATCTCCGCCTAGCGGGTTACTCAATGAGCAGTTCTTC
CASSKSPPSGLLNEQFF
>NA|TRBJ2-2|NA|TRBV3-1/TRBV3-2
TGTGCCAGCAGCCGCAGGGACTCCCTGAACACCGGGGAGCTGTTTTTT
CASSRRDSLNTGELFF
>TRBD1|TRBJ1-2|once|TRBV28
TGTGCCAGCAGCACCAGACAGGGCTATGGCTACACCTTC
CASSTRQGYGYTF
>NA|TRBJ1-2|NA|TRBV27
TGTGCCAGCAGTTTGGCGGGCTATGGCTACACCTTC
CASSLAGYGYTF
>TRBD2|TRBJ2-5|once|TRBV7-8
TGTGCCAGCAGGGCTAGCGGGGGGGCCGAGGAGACCCAGTACTTC
CASRASGGAEETQYF
>TRBD1|TRBJ2-3|NA|TRBV7-2
TGTGCCAGCAGATCCGACAGGGGAAGCACAGATACGCAGTATTTT
CASRSDRGSTDTQYF
>TRBD1|TRBJ1-2|NA|TRBV28
TGTGCCAGCAGTCCGGACAGGGTCTATGGCTACACCTTC
CASSPDRVYGYTF
>NA|TRBJ1-2|few|TRBV7-9
TGTGCCAGCAGCTTACCAGACAGTTATGGCTACACCTTC
CASSLPDSYGYTF
>TRBD2|TRBJ2-1|once|TRBV13
TGTGCCAGCAGCTTATCAGCAACTAGCGGGGTTGATGAGCAGTTCTTC
CASSLSATSGVDEQFF
>TRBD1|TRBJ2-7|NA|TRBV10-3
TGTGCCATCCGTTCCGGACAGGGTTACGAGCAGTACTTC
CAIRSGQGYEQYF
>NA|TRBJ2-2|NA|TRBV7-6
TGTGCCAGCAGCTTAGTCGCCACAGGGACGGGCGGGGAGCTGTTTTTT
CASSLVATGTGGELFF
>NA|TRBJ1-1|NA|TRBV6-5
TGTGCCACCAGCGCAGGTGTTCTTACTGAAGCTTTCTTT
CATSAGVLTEAFF
>TRBD1|TRBJ1-3|few|TRBV6-5
TGTGCCAGCAGTTACACCGGGACAGGGCAGGCCATATATTTT
CASSYTGTGQAIYF
>TRBD1|TRBJ1-1|once|TRBV27
TGTGCCAGCAGTCCCTACAGGGGAATGAACACTGAAGCTTTCTTT
CASSPYRGMNTEAFF
>NA|TRBJ1-6|once|TRBV19
TGTGCCAGTAGTATAGTTGCTAACTCGTATAATTCACCCCTCCACTTT
CASSIVANSYNSPLHF
>NA|TRBJ1-5|NA|TRBV27
TGTGCCAGCAGTTTAAGGGGGGGAGTTTGGTATAGCAATCAGCCCCAGCATTTT
CASSLRGGVWYSNQPQHF
>TRBD1|TRBJ1-6|few|TRBV29-1
TGCAGCGTTGGGTCAGGGGGTGATTCACCCCTCCACTTT
CSVGSGGDSPLHF
>NA|TRBJ1-5|NA|TRBV5-1
TGCGCCAGCAGCTTGGCCGGCGATGGCGGTCAGCCCCAGCATTTT
CASSLAGDGGQPQHF
>NA|TRBJ1-1|NA|TRBV19
TGTGCCAGTAGTGGGAGGGGAGGATCGGCTTTCTTT
CASSGRGGSAFF
>NA|TRBJ1-5|NA|TRBV7-2
TGTGCCAGCAGCTTAGGGACGGGAGGCAATCAGCCCCAGCATTTT
CASSLGTGGNQPQHF
>NA|TRBJ2-5|NA|TRBV28
TGTGCCAGCAGTTTCAGACAGGAACACCAAGAGACCCAGTACTTC
CASSFRQEHQETQYF
>TRBD1|TRBJ1-2|NA|TRBV28
TGTGCCAGCAGCTCAAATCCGAGACAGGGGGCTTACTATGGCTACACCTTC
CASSSNPRQGAYYGYTF
>TRBD1|TRBJ1-2|NA|TRBV7-9
TGTGCCAGCAGCTTGGGGGACAGTTCCTATGGCTACACCTTC
CASSLGDSSYGYTF
>NA|TRBJ2-2|NA|TRBV5-6
TGTGCCAGCAGCACCGGGATGAACACCGGGGAGCTGTTTTTT
CASSTGMNTGELFF
>NA|TRBJ2-3|once|TRBV28
TGTGCCAGCAGTTTCCCAAGACAGGGCACAGATACGCAGTATTTT
CASSFPRQGTDTQYF
>TRBD1|TRBJ2-7|few|TRBV5-1
TGCGCCAGCAGCCGGACAGGGGCCGAGCAGTACTTC
CASSRTGAEQYF
>NA|TRBJ2-7|NA|TRBV21-1
TGTGCCAGCAGCAATGGACTAGCCACTTGTAGCTCCTACGAGCAGTACTTC
CASSNGLATCSSYEQYF
>NA|TRBJ2-2|NA|TRBV9
TGTGCCAGCAGCGTAGCTCACACCAACACCGGGGAGCTGTTTTTT
CASSVAHTNTGELFF
>TRBD1|TRBJ1-6|NA|TRBV27
TGTGCCAGCAGTTCCCGACAGGGGCTGTATAATTCACCCCTCCACTTT
CASSSRQGLYNSPLHF
>TRBD1|TRBJ2-3|NA|TRBV6-6
TGTGCCAGCATACCGGGACAGAGCACAGATACGCAGTATTTT
CASIPGQSTDTQYF
>NA|TRBJ1-3|NA|TRBV2
TGTGCCAGCAGGATAGACTCTGGAAACACCATATATTTT
CASRIDSGNTIYF
>TRBD1|TRBJ1-3|NA|TRBV7-2
TGTGCCAGCAGCAGGGACAGGAGCTCTGGAAACACCATATATTTT
CASSRDRSSGNTIYF
>NA|TRBJ1-4|once|TRBV7-9
TGTGCCAGCAAACGTGGGCTGGGTGAAAAACTGTTTTTT
CASKRGLGEKLFF
>TRBD2|TRBJ2-7|few|TRBV7-2
TGTGCCAGCAGCTTAGTATCCCCCGCGGGGGGCGAGCAGTACTTC
CASSLVSPAGGEQYF
>TRBD1|TRBJ1-6|NA|TRBV3-1/TRBV3-2
TGTGCCAGCAGCCTTACAGGGGGCGAATCACCCCTCCACTTT
CASSLTGGESPLHF
>NA|TRBJ1-2|NA|TRBV9
TGTGCCAGCAGCCCGAGTCGGGCTAACTATGGCTACACCTTC
CASSPSRANYGYTF
>NA|TRBJ2-3|NA|TRBV9
TGTGCCAGCAGCCCCGACAGGCCTCAAGGTGAGCCGCAGTATTTT
CASSPDRPQGEPQYF
>NA|TRBJ2-3|NA|TRBV5-1
TGCGCCAGCAGCGCCGGACAGAATACGCAGTATTTT
CASSAGQNTQYF
>NA|TRBJ2-7|NA|TRBV7-6
TGTGCCAGCAGCTTACACGGCTACGAGCAGTACTTC
CASSLHGYEQYF
>TRBD1|TRBJ2-5|NA|TRBV6-5
TGTGCCAGCAGTTACGCACCGGGACAGGGCAAGACCCAGTACTTC
CASSYAPGQGKTQYF
>NA|TRBJ1-2|NA|TRBV6-5
TGTGCCAGCAGTCAGCAACAGGGAGAGGGCGGCTACACCTTC
CASSQQQGEGGYTF